This T cell receptor beta chain was found in a study of shared clonotypes between healthy human individuals. General study results and limits: Incompleteness in sorted-subset sequencing, despite large depth, was shown by rarefaction. Larger richness was generally estimated for naive than memory subsets.

Germline values: CDR1 LNHDA, CDR2 SQIVND (reference sequence). With V trimmed by 6 bases and J by 8 bases, 9 bases remained unmatched. The CDR3 has 15 amino acids. Naive CD8 cells were CD45RO-negative, positively selected for CCR7, excluding terminally differentiated effector memory CD45RA+ cells. On this clone: The antigen is not known.

Sorted-subset replicate PCR reactions were performed with about 200 ng DNA, corresponding to 30,000 or so T cell genomes. Sequenced by immunoSEQ multiplex PCR; TCRdb stores in-frame clones only, minus some. The table shows a few million clones, with around 93% occurring only once. This chain uses TRBV19 with TRBJ2-1, with 11 bases lining up with TRBD1. The sample taken for sequencing was naive CD8+ T cells from PBMCs. This sequence originates from a man aged 18 to 30 in good health. Some clones in this sample may be carry-over from other donors' samples. The CDR3 nucleotides read TGTGCCAGTAGGAGCGGGACAGGGGGTTGGGATGAGCAGTTCTTC. Its protein is CASRSGTGGWDEQFF.